This T cell receptor beta chain was obtained from a study of T cell repertoires in cytomegalovirus infection. Across the whole study: Indicated by public TCR beta signatures were CMV infection and matching HLA type.

The study, taken as a whole, reports: CMV carriers with the relevant HLA were identified by cumulative public TCR beta family frequency. It was HLA-C-restricted CMV-specific TCR beta clonotypes that dominated the response ex vivo.

One entry per CDR3 protein, called by TCRdb with MiXCR from the reads. The table shows 250,000 or so distinct CDR3 sequences, with 9% to 15% occurring only once. This clonotype was detected many times. Its antigen is currently unknown. This CDR3 is 13 amino acids long. The ends were cut back, 6 bases at V and 1 base at J, with 6 bases in the middle. The germline gives CDR1 MNHNS, CDR2 SASEGT. The specimen sequenced was PBMCs. V and J are TRBV6-1 and TRBJ2-2, with D tentatively TRBD2 (6 bases). This receptor was taken from a human donor in good health (CMV status not recorded). Some clones in this sample may be carry-over from other donors' samples. The CDR3 sequence is CASRGGNTGELFF. CDR3 coding DNA: TGTGCCAGCAGGGGAGGGAACACCGGGGAGCTGTTTTTT.